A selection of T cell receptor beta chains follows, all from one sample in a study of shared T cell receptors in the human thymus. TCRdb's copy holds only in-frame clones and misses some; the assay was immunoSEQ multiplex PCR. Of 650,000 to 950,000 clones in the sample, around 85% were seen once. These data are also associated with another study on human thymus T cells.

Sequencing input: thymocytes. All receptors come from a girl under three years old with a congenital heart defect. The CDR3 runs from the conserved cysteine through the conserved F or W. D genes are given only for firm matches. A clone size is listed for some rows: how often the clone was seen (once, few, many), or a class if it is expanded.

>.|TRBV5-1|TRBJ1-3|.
TGCGCCAGCAGCTTTAGACATAACTCTGGAAACACCATATATTTT
CASSFRHNSGNTIYF
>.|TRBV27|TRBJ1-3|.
TGTGCCAGCAGTTTATCGGGGGGGCTCCCTGGAAACACCATATATTTT
CASSLSGGLPGNTIYF
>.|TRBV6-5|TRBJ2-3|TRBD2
TGTGCCAGCAGTTACCGGGGCGGGGGGCGCACAGATACGCAGTATTTT
CASSYRGGGRTDTQYF
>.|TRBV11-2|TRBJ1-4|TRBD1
TGTGCCAGCAGCTTAGATAGGGGGGACAGCAATGAAAAACTGTTTTTT
CASSLDRGDSNEKLFF
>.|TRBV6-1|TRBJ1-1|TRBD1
TGTGCCAGCAGAGGGACAGAAGGCACTGAAGCTTTCTTT
CASRGTEGTEAFF
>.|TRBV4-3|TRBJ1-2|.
TGCGCCAGCAGCCAAGATCGCGTGGGACTCTCTTATGGCTACACCTTC
CASSQDRVGLSYGYTF
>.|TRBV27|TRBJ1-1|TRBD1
TGTGCCAGCAGTCTCGGGACAGGGGGAATGAACACTGAAGCTTTCTTT
CASSLGTGGMNTEAFF
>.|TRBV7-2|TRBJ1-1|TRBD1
TGTGCCAGCAGCCCGTCGGGACAGTGGAACACTGAAGCTTTCTTT
CASSPSGQWNTEAFF
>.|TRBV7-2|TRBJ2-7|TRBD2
TGTGCCAGCAGCTTGGCCGGGACTAGCGGGGTCACCTACGAGCAGTACTTC
CASSLAGTSGVTYEQYF
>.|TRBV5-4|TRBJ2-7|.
TGTGCCAGCAGCCCAGGTGGGCAGGCACTCTACGAGCAGTACTTC
CASSPGGQALYEQYF
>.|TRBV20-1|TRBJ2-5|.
TGCAGCACCGGGGGTGAGACCCAGTACTTC
CSTGGETQYF
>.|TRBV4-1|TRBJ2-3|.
TGCGCCAGCAGCCAAGTTGGCGGCGACGGCACAGATACGCAGTATTTT
CASSQVGGDGTDTQYF
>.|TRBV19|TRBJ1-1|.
TGTGCCAGTAGAGCCAGGGGCACTGAAGCTTTCTTT
CASRARGTEAFF
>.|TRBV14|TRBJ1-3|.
TGTGCCAGCAGTCTAAGTCGAGGGTCGTCTGGAAACACCATATATTTT
CASSLSRGSSGNTIYF
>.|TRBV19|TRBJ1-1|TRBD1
TGTGCCAGTAGTATTAGGTTTCTAGAGGCGATAGAGACCTGGGACAGGATGAACACTGAAGCTTTCTTT
CASSIRFLEAIETWDRMNTEAFF
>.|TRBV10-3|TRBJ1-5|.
TGTGCCAGTCGGGGGGCGGGATTGGATCAGCCCCAGCATTTT
CASRGAGLDQPQHF
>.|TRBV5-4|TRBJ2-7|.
TGTGCCAGCAGTAGGGGCAGCAACGAGCAGTACTTC
CASSRGSNEQYF
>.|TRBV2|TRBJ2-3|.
TGTGCCAGCAGTTGGACAGTCGACTTTCGGTATTCCACAGATACGCAGTATTTT
CASSWTVDFRYSTDTQYF
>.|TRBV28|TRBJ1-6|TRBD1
TGTGCCAGCAGCCCCGGACAGGGCGGTTTAGGATCACCCCTCCACTTT
CASSPGQGGLGSPLHF
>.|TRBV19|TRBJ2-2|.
TGTGCCAGTAGTATGGGGGGGCAGGTCACCGGGGAGCTGTTTTTT
CASSMGGQVTGELFF
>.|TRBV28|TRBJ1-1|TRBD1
TGTGCCAGCAGTTTCGTAGACAGGGACAACACTGAAGCTTTCTTT
CASSFVDRDNTEAFF
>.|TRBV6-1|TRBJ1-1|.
TGTGCCAGCAAGGTTGCTGAGGACAGCACTGAAGCTTTCTTT
CASKVAEDSTEAFF
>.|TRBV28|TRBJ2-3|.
TGTGCCAGCACCCCTTATTCGTTTCGTTTGGCTTTTATTACAGATACGCAGTATTTT
CASTPYSFRLAFITDTQYF
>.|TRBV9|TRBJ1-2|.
TGTGCCAGCAGCGTAGAGACAGCCGCCCGAGGGGGATTAGATGGCTACACCTTC
CASSVETAARGGLDGYTF
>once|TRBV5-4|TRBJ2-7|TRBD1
TGTGCCAGCAGCTCCCAGGGGGCCAGCTCCTACGAGCAGTACTTC
CASSSQGASSYEQYF